The rows below give T cell receptor beta chains drawn from one sample of a study of tumor and adjacent non-tumor tissue in lung cancer. One entry per CDR3 protein results from TCRdb running MiXCR on the multiplex PCR reads. The repertoire has over 110,000 distinct CDR3 sequences, around 66% of them found once; the top ten carry roughly 18%. Input material: lung tumor tissue. These receptors were obtained from a man in his 60s with small cell lung cancer. Each CDR3 is given with its conserved first and last residue. D genes are given only for firm matches. Not every row has a clone size; where given, it reads once, few, many or a size class.

j_call v_call d_call clone_size cdr3_nt cdr3_aa
TRBJ2-5 TRBV20-1 - - TGCAGTGCTCGCGAGTCGGGGGAGACCCAGTACTTC CSARESGETQYF
TRBJ2-7 TRBV7-8 TRBD2 few TGTGCCAGCAGCTTAGAATGGACTAGCGACGAGCAGTACTTC CASSLEWTSDEQYF
TRBJ2-5 TRBV6-6 TRBD1 many TGTGCCAGCCGACAGGGTAATGTTGAGACCCAGTACTTC CASRQGNVETQYF
TRBJ2-1 TRBV20-1 - - TGCAGTGCTCAACCCTGCATTCATGAGCAGTTCTTC CSAQPCIHEQFF
TRBJ2-2 TRBV10-2 - - TGCGCCAGCAGTGACTCAGGGTATGATGGGACCGGGGAGCTGTTTTTT CASSDSGYDGTGELFF
TRBJ2-5 TRBV5-4 TRBD2 many TGTGCCAGCAGCTTGGTTGTAGCGGGGCAAGAGACCCAGTACTTC CASSLVVAGQETQYF
TRBJ2-7 TRBV30 - - TGTGCCTTGAAAAGGACTGCCTTAGGGGAGCAGTACTTC CALKRTALGEQYF
TRBJ1-6 TRBV20-1 - - TGCAGTGCTAGAGGGCCGAGGAAGGACCTCCACTTT CSARGPRKDLHF
TRBJ1-4 TRBV28 - - TGTGTCAGCAAACTCCAGAGTAATGAAAAACTGTTTTTT CVSKLQSNEKLFF
TRBJ1-1 TRBV29-1 TRBD1 medium-sized TGCAGCGTTAAGGGACAGGGGGACACTGAAGCTTTCTTT CSVKGQGDTEAFF
TRBJ2-7 TRBV6-6 TRBD1 few TGTGCCAGCAGTTCCCCGACAGGGCTCGGCGGCGAGCAGTACTTC CASSSPTGLGGEQYF
TRBJ2-2 TRBV11-2 TRBD2 - TGTGCCAGGTGCTTAGATGCGGTGGGTAGCGGGAACGCCGGGGAGCTGTTTTTT CARCLDAVGSGNAGELFF
TRBJ1-1 TRBV29-1 - - TGCAGCGTTGGTCAGGGGATAAACACTGACGCTTTCTTT CSVGQGINTDAFF
TRBJ1-5 TRBV5-4 - many TGCGCCAGCAGCTTTGGGGGGAACCAGCCCCAGCATTTT CASSFGGNQPQHF
TRBJ1-1 TRBV20-1 TRBD1 - TGCACGGCGACAGGGCCGCGAAGGGCTTTCTTT CTATGPRRAFF
TRBJ2-7 TRBV5-6 - - TGTGTCAGCAGCTTGCAAGGATACGAGCAGTACTTC CVSSLQGYEQYF
TRBJ2-1 TRBV29-1 - - TGCAGCGTTGATCCGAGCTCCTACAATGAGCAGCTCTTC CSVDPSSYNEQLF
TRBJ1-5 TRBV20-1 - - TGCAGTGCTAGTTTGGGTGTTGGGTGTAATCAGCCCCAACATTTT CSASLGVGCNQPQHF
TRBJ2-5 TRBV24-1 - - TGTGCCACCAGTGATACGTCTCAAGCGAGTCAGGAGACCCAGTACTTC CATSDTSQASQETQYF
TRBJ2-5 TRBV5-4 - - TGTGTCAGCAACAATGGAGAGCAAGAGACCCAGTACTTC CVSNNGEQETQYF